This T cell receptor beta chain was recovered during a study of spatial heterogeneity in lung cancer. Turning to the study itself: Beta-chain sequences were consistently detected more often than alpha-chain sequences.

From the 5' RACE reads, TCRdb called clonotypes with MiXCR, one entry per CDR3 protein. The sample contains approximately 20,000 distinct CDR3 sequences, about 4.6% of which appear only once. The CDR3 contains 14 residues. V gave up 1 base and J gave up 5 bases, with 9 bases separating them. Per germline, CDR1 LNHDA and CDR2 SQIVND (reference sequence). Time point specified: sample taken at primary tumor resection. Whole RNA from tumor, nontumor lung or frozen PBMC was sequenced unsorted. The receptor comes from a male donor with early-stage non-small cell lung cancer. This material consisted of PBMCs, taken at surgery. This chain uses TRBV19 with TRBJ1-5, with D possibly TRBD1 on 5 matching bases. The chain's CDR3 is CASSIGGRDQPQHF. The CDR3 DNA is TGTGCCAGTAGTATAGGAGGCAGGGATCAGCCCCAGCATTTT. The full variable domain, rest sourced from reference TRBV19 and TRBJ1-5, is DGGITQSPKYLFRKEGQNVTLSCEQNLNHDAMYWYRQDPGQGLRLIYYSQIVNDFQKGDIAEGYSVSREKKESFPLTVTSAQKNPTAFYLCASSIGGRDQPQHFGDGTRLSIL.